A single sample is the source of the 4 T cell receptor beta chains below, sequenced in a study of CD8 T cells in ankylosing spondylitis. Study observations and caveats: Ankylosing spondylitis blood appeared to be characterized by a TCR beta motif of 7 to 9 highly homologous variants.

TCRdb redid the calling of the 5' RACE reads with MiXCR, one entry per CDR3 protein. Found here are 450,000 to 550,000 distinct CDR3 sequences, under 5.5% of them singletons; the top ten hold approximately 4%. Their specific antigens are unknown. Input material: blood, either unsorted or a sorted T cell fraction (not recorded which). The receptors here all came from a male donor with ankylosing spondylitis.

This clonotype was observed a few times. The CDR3 DNA reads as TGTGCCAGCAGCTTAGAAGCGGGGCCGACTCTAGATACGCAGTATTTT. This codes for CASSLEAGPTLDTQYF. The chain carries TRBV7-2 and TRBJ2-3, with 7 nucleotides matching TRBD2. This CDR3 has 16 amino acids. Trimming took 1 base from V and 5 from J; bases not matched to a gene: 9. Germline CDR1 and CDR2: SGHTA and FQGNSA. Full variable domain (missing parts from reference TRBV7-2 and TRBJ2-3): GAGVSQSPSNKVTEKGKDVELRCDPISGHTALYWYRQSLGQGLEFLIYFQGNSAPDKSGLPSDRFSAERTGGSVSTLTIQRTQQEDSAVYLCASSLEAGPTLDTQYFGPGTRLTVL.

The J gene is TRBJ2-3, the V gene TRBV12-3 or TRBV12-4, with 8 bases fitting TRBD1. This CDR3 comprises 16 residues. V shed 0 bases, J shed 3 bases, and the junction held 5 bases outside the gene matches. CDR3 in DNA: TGTGCCAGCAGTTTAGCGACAGGGGATGGTACAGATACGCAGTATTTT. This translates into CASSLATGDGTDTQYF.

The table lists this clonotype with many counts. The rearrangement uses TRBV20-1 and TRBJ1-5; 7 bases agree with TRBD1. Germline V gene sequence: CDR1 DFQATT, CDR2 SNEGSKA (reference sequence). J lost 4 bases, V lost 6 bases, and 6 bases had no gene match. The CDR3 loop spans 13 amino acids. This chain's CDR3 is CSAVRDRNQPQHF. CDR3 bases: TGCAGTGCCGTCCGGGACAGAAATCAGCCCCAGCATTTT.

CDR3 in amino acids: CATIEGDYGYTF. The CDR3 nucleotides are TGTGCCACCATTGAAGGGGACTATGGCTACACCTTC. This rearrangement joins TRBV7-8 to TRBJ1-2; a weak D match, TRBD1 (5 bases). The CDR3 length is 12 residues. Germline CDR1 and CDR2: SGHVS and FQNEAQ. Trimming shortened V by 10 bases and J by 3 bases, and 12 bases separated the two germline ends.